The 20 T cell receptor beta chains below all came from one sample that was sequenced in a study of T cell changes during pregnancy in multiple sclerosis. The assay was immunoSEQ multiplex PCR, and TCRdb's table has in-frame clones only and misses some. The repertoire has under 85,000 clones, 80% to 95% of them found once; the top ten carry approximately 0.45%. This material consisted of CD4+ T cells from peripheral blood mononuclear cells, taken in the second trimester of pregnancy. These receptors were collected from a female donor with multiple sclerosis, enrolled in a pregnancy study.

The chain couples TRBV14 to TRBJ2-7; D perhaps matches TRBD1 (6 bases). This CDR3 spans 16 amino acids. The V and J ends lost 2 bases and 4 bases respectively, with 18 bases between them. Germline CDR1 reads SGHDN; CDR2 reads FVKESK. This CDR3 reads CASSQLPGQGLYEQYF. CDR3 in DNA: TGTGCCAGCAGCCAACTTCCGGGACAAGGCCTGTACGAGCAGTACTTC.

The chain couples TRBV5-1 to TRBJ2-4; 7 bases are shared with TRBD1. There are 14 residues in the CDR3. Germline lookup yields CDR1 SGHRS and CDR2 YFSETQ. J gave up 4 bases and V 5 bases, and 6 bases lay outside the gene matches. CDR3 residues: CASSPGQAKNIQYF. The CDR3 DNA reads as TGCGCCAGCAGTCCCGGACAGGCTAAAAACATTCAGTACTTC. Based on the CDR3 plus reference TRBV5-1 and TRBJ2-4, the full variable domain is KAGVTQTPRYLIKTRGQQVTLSCSPISGHRSVSWYQQTPGQGLQFLFEYFSETQRNKGNFPGRFSGRQFSNSRSEMNVSTLELGDSALYLCASSPGQAKNIQYFGAGTRLSVL.

This clone has only a few counts. This chain uses TRBV6-1 with TRBJ1-2, with 11 bases fitting TRBD1. V was pared by 8 bases and J by 2 bases, with 7 bases of the junction left unmatched. This CDR3 region has 15 residues. Germline-derived CDR1 and CDR2 are MNHNS and SASEGT. The CDR3 is CASRGQGAWNYGYTF. In DNA, the CDR3 is TGTGCCAGCCGCGGACAGGGGGCCTGGAACTATGGCTACACCTTC.

The genes are TRBV4-2 and TRBJ2-2; D is unclear. CDR3 length equals 15 residues. Germline CDR1 and CDR2: LGHNA and YNFKEQ. V was trimmed by 0 bases and J by 4 bases, leaving 9 bases between them. CDR3: CASSQEVSTTGELFF. The CDR3 DNA follows: TGTGCCAGCAGCCAAGAAGTGAGCACCACCGGGGAGCTGTTTTTT.

This clone was recorded only once. V is TRBV6-5 and J is TRBJ1-4; no firm D call. The CDR3 totals 16 residues. Germline V CDR1 and CDR2: MNHEY, SVGAGI. V was clipped by 2 bases and J by 10 bases, with 20 bases between them. CDR3 protein: CASSYPPPRLFLKLFF. Here the CDR3 DNA reads TGTGCCAGCAGTTACCCACCCCCGAGACTCTTCCTAAAACTGTTTTTT.

J is TRBJ2-1 and V is TRBV6-5, with D possibly being TRBD1 (7 bases). Germline-derived CDR1 and CDR2 are MNHEY and SVGAGI. V lost 3 bases and J lost 3, with 15 bases in between. This CDR3 has 16 residues. The CDR3 loop reads CASSYKEGALYNEQFF. The CDR3 nucleotides are TGTGCCAGCAGTTATAAGGAGGGGGCCCTCTACAATGAGCAGTTCTTC.

J is TRBJ2-1 and V is TRBV6-1; D may be TRBD2 (6 bases). The V end lost 4 bases, the J end lost 4 bases, and 14 bases lay between the germline ends. CDR3 length equals 15 residues. Germline lookup yields CDR1 MNHNS and CDR2 SASEGT. Here the CDR3 DNA reads TGTGCCAGCAGTGGGAGGCTAGCGCCGTACAATGAGCAGTTCTTC. Translation gives CASSGRLAPYNEQFF.

The gene calls are TRBV15 and TRBJ1-3; 7 nucleotides match TRBD1. CDR3 size: 15 residues. With 5 bases clipped from V and 3 bases from J, the junction kept 7 bases outside the gene matches. CDR1 and CDR2 (germline): LNHNV, YYDKDF (reference sequence). The CDR3 DNA reads TGTGCCACCAGCCCACCGACAGGGAGTGGAAACACCATATATTTT. The encoded protein is CATSPPTGSGNTIYF.

The genes are TRBV5-1 and TRBJ1-3, with 7 bases fitting TRBD1. V dropped 4 bases and J dropped 1; count of bases not matched to a gene: 5. Germline CDR1 is SGHRS and CDR2 is YFSETQ. The CDR3 totals 15 residues. CDR3: CASSEQGTSGNTIYF. The CDR3 nucleotides are TGCGCCAGCAGCGAACAGGGGACATCTGGAAACACCATATATTTT.

The chain uses TRBV7-9 and TRBJ2-1; 8 positions agree with TRBD2. This CDR3 contains 16 residues. The germline gives CDR1 SEHNR, CDR2 FQNEAQ (reference sequence). Trimming removed 5 bases from V and 1 base from J; junction bases left unmatched: 7. CDR3 sequence (DNA): TGTGCCAGCAGCCCAAGAAGCGGGAGTTCCTACAATGAGCAGTTCTTC. The encoded protein is CASSPRSGSSYNEQFF.

V gene TRBV4-3 combines with J gene TRBJ1-2; 10 positions agree with TRBD1. Germline assignment: CDR1 LGHNA and CDR2 YSLEER. The V gene end was trimmed by 3 bases and the J gene end by 4 bases; junction bases not matched to a gene: 2. The CDR3 consists of 14 residues. This chain's CDR3 is CASSQGQGTYGYTF. CDR3 bases: TGCGCCAGCAGCCAGGGACAGGGGACCTATGGCTACACCTTC.

This clone was counted a few times. The junction does not match germline at one end; this may be a read error. The rearrangement links TRBV6-5 to TRBJ2-7, with a possible D match to TRBD2 (5 bases). The CDR3 runs 9 residues. Germline CDR1 reads MNHEY; CDR2 reads SVGAGI. The CDR3 nucleotides read TGTGCCAGCACCCCCGGGGAACCATTC. Residues: CASTPGEPF.

The V gene is TRBV7-6, the J gene TRBJ2-7, with TRBD1 matching 7 bases. The CDR3 length is 15 residues. Trimming at V came to 5 bases and at J to 2 bases, leaving 9 bases not matched to a gene. Germline loops: CDR1 SGHVS, CDR2 FNYEAQ. CDR3 DNA sequence: TGTGCCAGCAGCGAACAGGGGCAGGCCCCCTACGAGCAGTACTTC. It encodes CASSEQGQAPYEQYF.

The chain links TRBV5-1 to TRBJ2-2; possibly TRBD2 for D (5 bases). Per the germline V gene, CDR1 is SGHRS and CDR2 is YFSETQ. With 1 base removed from V and 5 bases from J, the gap between germline ends came to 12 bases. The CDR3 totals 15 residues. The CDR3 DNA reads TGCGCCAGCAGCTTGCTCAACAGAGGGACCGGGGAGCTGTTTTTT. Amino acids: CASSLLNRGTGELFF.

This chain joins TRBV28 and TRBJ2-3; 11 bases map to TRBD2. J lost 5 bases, V lost 10 bases, and 8 bases had no gene match. Looked up from germline, CDR1 is MDHEN and CDR2 is SYDVKM. The CDR3 covers 14 residues. The DNA of the CDR3 is TGTGCCACAATGACTAGCGGGAATTTAGATACGCAGTATTTT. Its protein is CATMTSGNLDTQYF.

The chain combines TRBV6-1 with TRBJ1-1; TRBD1 matches 8 bases. The CDR3 totals 14 residues. V trimming: 6 bases; J trimming: 2 bases; junction bases outside the gene matches: 5. Germline loops: CDR1 MNHNS, CDR2 SASEGT. CDR3 amino acids: CASRVTGGNTEAFF. For the CDR3, the DNA is TGTGCCAGCAGAGTAACAGGGGGAAACACTGAAGCTTTCTTT.

The chain has TRBV7-6 and TRBJ2-5; TRBD2 matches at 13 bases. Germline trimming cut 8 bases from V and 12 bases from J; bases unmatched to any gene: 6. CDR3 size: 12 residues. Germline V gene sequence: CDR1 SGHVS, CDR2 FNYEAQ. The CDR3 sequence: CASGLAGATKYF. The DNA for the CDR3 is TGTGCCAGCGGACTAGCGGGGGCGACGAAGTACTTC.

CDR3 sequence (DNA): TGTGCCAGCTCGCCTAGCGGGAGAGAACAGTACTTC. This encodes CASSPSGREQYF. This chain links TRBV6-5 with TRBJ2-7; 10 bases line up with TRBD2. The CDR3 has 12 residues. Germline CDR1 reads MNHEY; CDR2 reads SVGAGI. With V trimmed by 8 bases and J by 10 bases, 8 bases remained unmatched.

This chain connects TRBV7-2 to TRBJ2-1, with a possible D match to TRBD1 (5 bases). The CDR3 loop spans 14 amino acids. Germline CDR1 and CDR2: SGHTA and FQGNSA. The V gene lost 4 bases and the J gene lost 10 bases, with 17 bases spanning the gap. CDR3 sequence (DNA): TGTGCCAGCAGCTCAGCCAGGGTCGGATCGGAGCAGTTCTTC. This translates into CASSSARVGSEQFF.

This chain connects TRBV9 to TRBJ1-5, with D tentatively TRBD1 (5 bases). CDR1 is SGDLS and CDR2 is YYNGEE in the germline V gene. The CDR3 contains 15 residues. Trimming pared 1 base from V and 7 bases from J, leaving 15 bases between. The CDR3 loop reads CASSVSGIARQPQHF. Written as DNA, the CDR3 is TGTGCCAGCAGCGTATCAGGGATCGCGCGACAGCCCCAGCATTTT.